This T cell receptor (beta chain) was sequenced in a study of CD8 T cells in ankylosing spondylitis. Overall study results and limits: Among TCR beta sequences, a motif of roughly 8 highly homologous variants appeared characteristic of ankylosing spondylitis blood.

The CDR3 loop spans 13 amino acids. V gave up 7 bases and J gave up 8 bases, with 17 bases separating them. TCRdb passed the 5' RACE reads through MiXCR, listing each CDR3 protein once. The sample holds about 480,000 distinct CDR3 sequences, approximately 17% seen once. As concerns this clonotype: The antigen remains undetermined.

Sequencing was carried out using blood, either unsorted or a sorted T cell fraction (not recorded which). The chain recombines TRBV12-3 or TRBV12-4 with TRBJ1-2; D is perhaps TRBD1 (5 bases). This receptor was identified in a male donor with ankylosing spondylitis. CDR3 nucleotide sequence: TGTGCCAGCACGATGGGGACGAAGGACGGCTACACCTTC. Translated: CASTMGTKDGYTF.